The rows below give T cell receptor beta chains drawn from one sample of a study of metastatic and nonmetastatic thyroid tumors. TCRdb reanalyzed the PCR reads via MiXCR. The sample consists of approximately 6,600 clones, less than 35% of them appearing once. Specimen: adjacent normal tissue. All receptors come from a female donor with papillary thyroid cancer or a benign thyroid nodule (not recorded which). Some clones in this sample may be carry-over from other donors' samples. CDR3s include the opening cysteine and the closing phenylalanine or tryptophan.

v_call,j_call,cdr3_aa
TRBV28,TRBJ1-1,CASTAWSISTEAFF
TRBV3-1,TRBJ2-2,CASSPPGQGSTGELFF
TRBV6-1,TRBJ2-7,CASKTSEYEQYF
TRBV2,TRBJ2-2,CASIGIQVTTGELFF
TRBV15,TRBJ2-5,CATSRDQIGERDTQYF
TRBV5-1,TRBJ2-2,CASKSAGFNTGELFF
TRBV28,TRBJ2-7,CASTLTGAYEQYF
TRBV6-4,TRBJ2-3,CASSDRETDTQYF
TRBV10-3,TRBJ1-2,CAVSGSPRYGYTF
TRBV10-1,TRBJ2-1,CASSEEAGGPWEQFF
TRBV28,TRBJ1-2,CASSLQQGGYGYTF
TRBV27,TRBJ1-2,CASSLGTGGGSLYGYTF
TRBV30,TRBJ2-7,CAWVTSGRDEQYF
TRBV20-1,TRBJ2-7,CSAEVLDEQYF
TRBV28,TRBJ2-3,CASSSPGLVTPFTDTQYF
TRBV12-3/TRBV12-4,TRBJ2-1,CASSLGLRNEQFF
TRBV6-1,TRBJ2-1,CASSRTANYNEQFF
TRBV29-1,TRBJ1-2,CSVESGGEGYTF
TRBV12-3/TRBV12-4,TRBJ2-4,CASCPNLSIHYF
TRBV12-3/TRBV12-4,TRBJ2-7,CATRQGPYF
TRBV11-2,TRBJ2-6,CASSKSIVSGANFLTF
TRBV28,TRBJ2-7,CASSPRPPTEDTSYEQYF
TRBV11-2,TRBJ2-2,CASSLDLGSGELFF
TRBV9,TRBJ2-3,CASRNIAGADTQYF
TRBV19,TRBJ2-1,CASSIGGVWNEQFF
TRBV14,TRBJ2-1,CASSPRLAGYNEQFF
TRBV12-3/TRBV12-4,TRBJ1-1,CASSFAGWDTEAFF
TRBV20-1,TRBJ2-3,CSADNRAAGADTQYF
TRBV12-3/TRBV12-4,TRBJ2-3,CASSLERGWGDTQYF
TRBV10-1,TRBJ2-1,CASSPRQGRLAGGPGNEQFF
TRBV7-2,TRBJ2-2,CASSTLAGSGELFF
TRBV11-2,TRBJ2-1,CASSLSQNEQFF
TRBV20-1,TRBJ2-1,CSSPVRAGTYYNEQFF
TRBV6-2/TRBV6-3,TRBJ2-7,CASRGTGGYEQYF
TRBV6-1,TRBJ2-7,CASGGGTGGYEQYF
TRBV27,TRBJ1-1,CASRGTGGGMNTEAFF
TRBV5-1,TRBJ2-1,CASSLALAGNNEQFF
TRBV6-2/TRBV6-3,TRBJ2-1,CASSYLAGAASYNEQFF
TRBV14,TRBJ2-1,CASRAQDYNEQFF
TRBV18,TRBJ2-7,CASSPRDRTYEQYF
TRBV15,TRBJ2-2,CATSRGRSASTGELFF
TRBV5-1,TRBJ1-4,CASSLDPQGKLFF
TRBV20-1,TRBJ2-2,CSARIAGSAVKTGELFF
TRBV19,TRBJ2-2,CASDRGYTGELFF
TRBV28,TRBJ2-7,CASSLGGPSPIEQYF
TRBV27,TRBJ1-2,CASSQSTGGGSLYGYTF
TRBV12-3/TRBV12-4,TRBJ1-1,CARRLYWAEAFF
TRBV20-1,TRBJ2-7,CSARDFHGVDYEQYF
TRBV5-1,TRBJ2-1,CASMFSAYDEQFF
TRBV30,TRBJ1-2,CAWSVPGPYYGYTF
TRBV6-1,TRBJ2-3,CASTSTGDTDTQYF
TRBV7-9,TRBJ2-7,CASSIPGTGGEQYF
TRBV12-3/TRBV12-4,TRBJ1-4,CASRPTTNEKLFF
TRBV3-1,TRBJ2-3,CASSQEPTDTQYF
TRBV12-3/TRBV12-4,TRBJ1-2,CASRPYRGKRLDYGYTF
TRBV12-3/TRBV12-4,TRBJ2-7,CASSLGFYEQYF
TRBV4-2,TRBJ2-1,CASSQDRGVYNEKFF
TRBV6-1,TRBJ1-1,CASKDWKGLEAFF